This T cell receptor beta chain was sequenced in a study of blood T cell repertoires in COVID-19. CDR3 length equals 13 residues. Germline values: CDR1 SGHNT, CDR2 YYREEE (reference sequence). The trim removed 3 bases at V and 5 bases at J, leaving 4 bases unmatched. Two negative PCRs, clearance, or symptom resolution characterized the recovered Cohort 3 donors. Repertoires were generated with immunoSEQ multiplex PCR, while TCRdb's copy carries only in-frame clones and drops some. Among 250,000 or so clones listed, 65% to 85% were seen once. Material for sequencing was PBMCs or T cells enriched from blood (not recorded which). This TCR was sampled from a man in his fifties who had recovered from COVID-19. The V and J genes are TRBV5-4 and TRBJ2-7; TRBD2 aligns across 8 bases. As DNA, the CDR3 is TGTGCCAGCAGCTCAGGACTAGCAGACGAGCAGTACTTC. Translated, it gives CASSSGLADEQYF.